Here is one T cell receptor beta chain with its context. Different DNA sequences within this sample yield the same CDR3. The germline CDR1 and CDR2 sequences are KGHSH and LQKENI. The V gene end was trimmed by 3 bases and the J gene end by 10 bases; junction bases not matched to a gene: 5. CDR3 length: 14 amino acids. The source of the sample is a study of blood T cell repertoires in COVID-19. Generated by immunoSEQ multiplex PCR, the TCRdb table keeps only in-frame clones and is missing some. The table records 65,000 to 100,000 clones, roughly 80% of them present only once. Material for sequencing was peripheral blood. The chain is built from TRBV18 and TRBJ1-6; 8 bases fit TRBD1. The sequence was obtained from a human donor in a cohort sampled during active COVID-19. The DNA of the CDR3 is TGTGCCAGCTCACCTGACAGGGGCCGGTCACCCCTCCACTTT. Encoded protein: CASSPDRGRSPLHF.